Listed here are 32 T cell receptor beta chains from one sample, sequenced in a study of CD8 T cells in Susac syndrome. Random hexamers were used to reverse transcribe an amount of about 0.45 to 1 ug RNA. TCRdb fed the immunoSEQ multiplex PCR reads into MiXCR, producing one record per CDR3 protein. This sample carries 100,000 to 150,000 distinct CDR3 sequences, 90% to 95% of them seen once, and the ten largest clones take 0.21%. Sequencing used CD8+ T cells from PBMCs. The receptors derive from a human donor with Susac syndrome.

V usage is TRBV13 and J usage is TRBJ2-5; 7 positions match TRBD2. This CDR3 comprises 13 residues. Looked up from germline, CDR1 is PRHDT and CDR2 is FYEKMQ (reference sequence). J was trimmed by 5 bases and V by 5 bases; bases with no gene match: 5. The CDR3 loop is CASSVSGSETQYF. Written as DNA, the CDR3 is TGTGCCAGCAGCGTTAGCGGGTCGGAGACCCAGTACTTC.

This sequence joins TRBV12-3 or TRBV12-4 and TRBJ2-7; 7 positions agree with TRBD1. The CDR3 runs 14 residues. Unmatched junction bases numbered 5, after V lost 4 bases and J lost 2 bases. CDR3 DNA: TGTGCCAGCAGTTCCAGGGGGATTGCCTACGAGCAGTACTTC. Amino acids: CASSSRGIAYEQYF.

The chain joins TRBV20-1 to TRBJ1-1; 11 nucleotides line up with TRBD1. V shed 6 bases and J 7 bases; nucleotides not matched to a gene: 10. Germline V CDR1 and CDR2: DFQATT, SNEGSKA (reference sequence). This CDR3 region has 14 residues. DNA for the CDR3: TGCAGTGCCCCCCTCGGGACAGGGGGTGATGAAGCTTTCTTT. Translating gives CSAPLGTGGDEAFF.

The CDR3 bases are TGCAGTGCTATCTCCGGGACAGGATATTCCTACGAGCAGTACTTC. Amino acid sequence: CSAISGTGYSYEQYF. V usage is TRBV20-1 and J usage is TRBJ2-7; 8 bases map to TRBD1. The germline V gene encodes CDR1 DFQATT and CDR2 SNEGSKA (reference sequence). Trimming cost V 4 bases and J 1 base; bases outside gene matches: 9. The length of the CDR3 is 15 residues.

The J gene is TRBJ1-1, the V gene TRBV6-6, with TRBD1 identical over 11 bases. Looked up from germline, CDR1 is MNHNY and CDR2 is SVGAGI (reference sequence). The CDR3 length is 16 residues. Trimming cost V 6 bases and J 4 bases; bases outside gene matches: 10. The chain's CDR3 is CASRSRDRGARTEAFF. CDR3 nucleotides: TGTGCCAGCAGAAGCCGGGACAGGGGGGCCCGCACTGAAGCTTTCTTT.

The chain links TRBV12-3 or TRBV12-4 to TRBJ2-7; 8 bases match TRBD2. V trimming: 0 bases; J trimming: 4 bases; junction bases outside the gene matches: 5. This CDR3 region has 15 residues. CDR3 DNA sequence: TGTGCCAGCAGTTTAGCAACTAGCGGAGTGTACGAGCAGTACTTC. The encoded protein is CASSLATSGVYEQYF.

As DNA, the CDR3 is TGTGCCAGCAGTTTAGTCGGTTTAATGAACACTGAAGCTTTCTTT. This translates into CASSLVGLMNTEAFF. The chain has TRBV12-3 or TRBV12-4 and TRBJ1-1; D is unclear. The CDR3 extends over 15 amino acids. Trimming removed 1 base at V and 0 bases at J, with 9 bases between.

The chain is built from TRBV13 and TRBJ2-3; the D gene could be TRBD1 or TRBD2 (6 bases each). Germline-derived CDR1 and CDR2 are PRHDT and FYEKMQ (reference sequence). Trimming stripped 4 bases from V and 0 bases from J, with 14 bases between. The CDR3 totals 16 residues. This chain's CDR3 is CASSSRGQSSTDTQYF. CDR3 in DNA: TGTGCCAGCAGCTCCCGGGGGCAGAGTAGCACAGATACGCAGTATTTT. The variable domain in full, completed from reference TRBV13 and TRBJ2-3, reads AAGVIQSPRHLIKEKRETATLKCYPIPRHDTVYWYQQGPGQDPQFLISFYEKMQSDKGSIPDRFSAQQFSDYHSELNMSSLELGDSALYFCASSSRGQSSTDTQYFGPGTRLTVL.

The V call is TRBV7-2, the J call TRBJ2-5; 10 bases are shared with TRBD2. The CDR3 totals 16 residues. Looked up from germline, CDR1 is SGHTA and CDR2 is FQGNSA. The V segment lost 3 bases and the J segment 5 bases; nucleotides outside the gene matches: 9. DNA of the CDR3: TGTGCCAGCAGCTTCATAGCGGGAGGAGTAAGGGAGACCCAGTACTTC. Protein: CASSFIAGGVRETQYF.

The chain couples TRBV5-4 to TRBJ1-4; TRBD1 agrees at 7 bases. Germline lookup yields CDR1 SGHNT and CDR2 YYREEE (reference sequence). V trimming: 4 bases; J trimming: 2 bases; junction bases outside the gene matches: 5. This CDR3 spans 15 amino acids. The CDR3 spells CASSPGTATNEKLFF. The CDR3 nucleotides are TGTGCCAGCAGCCCAGGGACAGCGACTAATGAAAAACTGTTTTTT.

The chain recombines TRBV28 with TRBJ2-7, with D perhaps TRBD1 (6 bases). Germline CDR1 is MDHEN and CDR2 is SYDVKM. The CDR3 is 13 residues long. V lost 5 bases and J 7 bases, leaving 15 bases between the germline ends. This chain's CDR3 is CASSPHRVKEQYF. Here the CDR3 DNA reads TGTGCCAGCAGTCCCCACAGGGTCAAAGAGCAGTACTTC.

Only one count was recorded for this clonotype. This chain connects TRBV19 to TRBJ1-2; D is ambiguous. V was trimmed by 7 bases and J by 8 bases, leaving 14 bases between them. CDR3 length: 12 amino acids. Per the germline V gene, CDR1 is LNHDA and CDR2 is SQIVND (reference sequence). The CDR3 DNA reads TGTGCCAGTAACGAGGAATATTACGGCTACACCTTC. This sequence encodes CASNEEYYGYTF.

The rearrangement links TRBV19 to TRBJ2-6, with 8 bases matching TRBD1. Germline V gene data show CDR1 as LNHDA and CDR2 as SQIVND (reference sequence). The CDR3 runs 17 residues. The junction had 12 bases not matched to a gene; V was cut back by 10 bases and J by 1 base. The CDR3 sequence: CATWTGSQISGANVLTF. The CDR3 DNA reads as TGTGCCACCTGGACAGGGAGCCAAATTTCTGGGGCCAACGTCCTGACTTTC.

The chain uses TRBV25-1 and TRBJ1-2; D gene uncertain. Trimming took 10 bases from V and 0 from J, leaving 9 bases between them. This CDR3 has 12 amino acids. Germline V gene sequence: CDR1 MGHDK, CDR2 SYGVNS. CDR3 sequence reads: CATPGPNYGYTF. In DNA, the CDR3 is TGTGCCACGCCAGGCCCTAACTATGGCTACACCTTC.

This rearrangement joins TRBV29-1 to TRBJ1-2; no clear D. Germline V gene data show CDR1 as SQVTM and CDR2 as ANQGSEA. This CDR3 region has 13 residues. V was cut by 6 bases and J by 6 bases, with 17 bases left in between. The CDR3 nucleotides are TGCAGCGTGGTGAATCCTGCCGGGGATGGCTACACCTTC. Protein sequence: CSVVNPAGDGYTF.

The CDR3 sequence: CASSAGTEAFF. The DNA of the CDR3 is TGTGCCAGCAGCGCCGGTACTGAAGCTTTCTTT. The chain links TRBV9 to TRBJ1-1; D is uncertain. The CDR3 covers 11 residues. From germline, CDR1 is SGDLS and CDR2 YYNGEE. V lost 3 bases and J 5 bases, leaving 5 bases between the germline ends.

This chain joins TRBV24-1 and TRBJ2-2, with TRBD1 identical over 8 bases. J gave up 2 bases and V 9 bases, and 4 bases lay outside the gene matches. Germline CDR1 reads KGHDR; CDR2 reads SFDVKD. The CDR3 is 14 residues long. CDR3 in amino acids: CATLGQGNTGELFF. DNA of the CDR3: TGTGCCACCCTTGGACAGGGTAACACCGGGGAGCTGTTTTTT.

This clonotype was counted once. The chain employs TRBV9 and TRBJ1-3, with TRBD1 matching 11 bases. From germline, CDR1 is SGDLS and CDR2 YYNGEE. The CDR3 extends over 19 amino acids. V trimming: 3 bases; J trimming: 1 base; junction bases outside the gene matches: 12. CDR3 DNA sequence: TGTGCCAGCAGCGCCCGGACAGGGGGCGAGGGTAGTTCTGGAAACACCATATATTTT. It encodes CASSARTGGEGSSGNTIYF.

In DNA, the CDR3 is TGTGCCAGCAGCTGGACTGGGGATGAGCAGTTCTTC. It specifies CASSWTGDEQFF. This chain links TRBV5-6 with TRBJ2-1; a weak D match, TRBD2 (5 bases). The germline V gene encodes CDR1 SGHDT and CDR2 YYEEEE. CDR3 size: 12 residues. Deletions cut 3 bases from V and 8 bases from J, with 9 bases between. Complete variable domain (other parts from reference TRBV5-6 and TRBJ2-1): DAGVTQSPTHLIKTRGQQVTLRCSPKSGHDTVSWYQQALGQGPQFIFQYYEEEERQRGNFPDRFSGHQFPNYSSELNVNALLLGDSALYLCASSWTGDEQFFGPGTRLTVL.

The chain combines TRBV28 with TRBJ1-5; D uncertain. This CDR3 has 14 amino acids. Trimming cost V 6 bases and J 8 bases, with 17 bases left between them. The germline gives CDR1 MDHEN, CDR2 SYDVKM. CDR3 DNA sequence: TGTGCCAGCAGCCCTGGGGAAGGGTTGGAGCCCCAGCATTTT. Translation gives CASSPGEGLEPQHF.

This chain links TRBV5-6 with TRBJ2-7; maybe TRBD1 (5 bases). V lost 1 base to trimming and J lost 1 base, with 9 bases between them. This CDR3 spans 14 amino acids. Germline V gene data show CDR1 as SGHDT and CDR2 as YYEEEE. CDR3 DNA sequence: TGTGCCAGCAGCTTGCCTTACAGGTCCTACGAGCAGTACTTC. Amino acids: CASSLPYRSYEQYF.

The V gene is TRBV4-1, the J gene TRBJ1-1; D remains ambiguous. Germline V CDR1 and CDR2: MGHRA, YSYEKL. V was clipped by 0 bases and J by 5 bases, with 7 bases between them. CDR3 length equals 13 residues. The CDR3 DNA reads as TGCGCCAGCAGCCAAGAGCAAGGGACTGAAGCTTTCTTT. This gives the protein CASSQEQGTEAFF.

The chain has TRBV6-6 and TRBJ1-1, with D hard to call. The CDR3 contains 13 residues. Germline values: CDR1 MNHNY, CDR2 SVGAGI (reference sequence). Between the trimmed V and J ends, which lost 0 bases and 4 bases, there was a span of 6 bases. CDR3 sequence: CASSYSESTEAFF. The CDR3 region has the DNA TGTGCCAGCAGTTACTCGGAATCCACTGAAGCTTTCTTT.

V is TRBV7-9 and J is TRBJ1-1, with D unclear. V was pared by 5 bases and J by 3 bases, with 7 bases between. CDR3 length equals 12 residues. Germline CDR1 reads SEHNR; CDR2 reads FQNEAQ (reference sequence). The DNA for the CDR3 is TGTGCCAGCAGCCAAGGCTACACTGAAGCTTTCTTT. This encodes CASSQGYTEAFF.

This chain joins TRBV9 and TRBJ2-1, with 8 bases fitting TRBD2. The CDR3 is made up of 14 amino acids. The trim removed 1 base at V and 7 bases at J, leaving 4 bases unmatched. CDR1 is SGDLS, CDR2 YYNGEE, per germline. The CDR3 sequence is CASSVTGGPNEQFF. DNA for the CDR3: TGTGCCAGCAGCGTAACGGGAGGGCCGAATGAGCAGTTCTTC.

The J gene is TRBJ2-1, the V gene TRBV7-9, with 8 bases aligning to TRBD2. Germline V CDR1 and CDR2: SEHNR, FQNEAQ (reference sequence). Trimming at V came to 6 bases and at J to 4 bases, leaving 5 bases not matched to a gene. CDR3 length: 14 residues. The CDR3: CASRDGGEYNEQFF. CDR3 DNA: TGTGCCAGCAGAGACGGGGGGGAGTACAATGAGCAGTTCTTC.

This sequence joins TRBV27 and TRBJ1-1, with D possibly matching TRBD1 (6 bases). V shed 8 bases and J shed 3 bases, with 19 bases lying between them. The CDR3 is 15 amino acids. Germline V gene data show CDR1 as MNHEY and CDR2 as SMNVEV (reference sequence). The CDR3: CASGDGGRLHTEAFF. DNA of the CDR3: TGTGCCAGCGGAGACGGGGGGCGCCTCCACACTGAAGCTTTCTTT.

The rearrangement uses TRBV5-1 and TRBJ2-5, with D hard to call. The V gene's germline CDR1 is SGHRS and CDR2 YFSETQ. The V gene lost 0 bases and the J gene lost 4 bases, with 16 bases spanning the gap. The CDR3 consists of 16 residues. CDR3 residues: CASSLGDWVGSETQYF. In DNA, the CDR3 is TGCGCCAGCAGCTTGGGGGATTGGGTCGGATCAGAGACCCAGTACTTC. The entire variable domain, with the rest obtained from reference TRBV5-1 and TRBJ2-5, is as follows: KAGVTQTPRYLIKTRGQQVTLSCSPISGHRSVSWYQQTPGQGLQFLFEYFSETQRNKGNFPGRFSGRQFSNSRSEMNVSTLELGDSALYLCASSLGDWVGSETQYFGPGTRLLVL.

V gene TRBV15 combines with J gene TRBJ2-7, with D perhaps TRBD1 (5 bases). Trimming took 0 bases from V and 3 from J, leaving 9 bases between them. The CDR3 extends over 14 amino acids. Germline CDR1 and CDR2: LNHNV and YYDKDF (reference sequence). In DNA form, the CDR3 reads TGTGCCACCAGCAGAGATTCCCAGGGCTACGAGCAGTACTTC. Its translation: CATSRDSQGYEQYF. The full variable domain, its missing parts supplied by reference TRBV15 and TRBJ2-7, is DAMVIQNPRYQVTQFGKPVTLSCSQTLNHNVMYWYQQKSSQAPKLLFHYYDKDFNNEADTPDNFQSRRPNTSFCFLDIRSPGLGDTAMYLCATSRDSQGYEQYFGPGTRLTVT.

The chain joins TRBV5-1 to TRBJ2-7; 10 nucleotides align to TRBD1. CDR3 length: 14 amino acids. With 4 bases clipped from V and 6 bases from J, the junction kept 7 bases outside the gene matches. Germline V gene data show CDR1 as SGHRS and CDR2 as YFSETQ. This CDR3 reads CASSPGTGVLEQYF. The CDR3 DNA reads TGCGCCAGCAGCCCCGGGACAGGGGTTCTCGAGCAGTACTTC.

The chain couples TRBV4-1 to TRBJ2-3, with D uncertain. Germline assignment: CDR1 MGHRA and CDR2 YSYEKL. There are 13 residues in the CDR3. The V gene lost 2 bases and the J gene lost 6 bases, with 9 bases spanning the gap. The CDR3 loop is CASSQFLIDTQYF. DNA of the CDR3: TGCGCCAGCAGCCAATTCTTGATTGATACGCAGTATTTT.

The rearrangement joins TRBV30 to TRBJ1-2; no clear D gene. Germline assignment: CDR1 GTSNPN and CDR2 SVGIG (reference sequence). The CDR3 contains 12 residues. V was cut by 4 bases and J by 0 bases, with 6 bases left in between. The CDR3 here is CAWKSPNYGYTF. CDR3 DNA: TGTGCCTGGAAAAGTCCTAACTATGGCTACACCTTC.